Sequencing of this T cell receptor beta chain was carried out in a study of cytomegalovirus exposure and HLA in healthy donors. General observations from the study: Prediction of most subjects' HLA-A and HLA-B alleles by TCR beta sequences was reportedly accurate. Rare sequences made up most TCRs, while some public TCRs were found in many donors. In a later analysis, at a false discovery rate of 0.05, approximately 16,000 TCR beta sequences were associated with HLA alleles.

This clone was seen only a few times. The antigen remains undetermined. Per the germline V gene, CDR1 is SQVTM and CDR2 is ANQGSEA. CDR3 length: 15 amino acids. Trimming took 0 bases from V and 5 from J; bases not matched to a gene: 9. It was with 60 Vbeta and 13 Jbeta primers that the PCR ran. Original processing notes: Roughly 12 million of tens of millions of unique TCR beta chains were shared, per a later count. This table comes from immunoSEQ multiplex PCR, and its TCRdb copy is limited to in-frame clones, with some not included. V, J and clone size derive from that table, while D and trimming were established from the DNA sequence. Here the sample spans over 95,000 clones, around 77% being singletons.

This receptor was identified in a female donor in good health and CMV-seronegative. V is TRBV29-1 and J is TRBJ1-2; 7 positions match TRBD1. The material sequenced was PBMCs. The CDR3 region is CSVEDQRGRLYGYTF. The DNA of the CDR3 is TGCAGCGTTGAAGATCAAAGGGGGCGCCTATATGGCTACACCTTC.